The clone carrying this T cell receptor beta chain has just a few counts. The data belong to a study of blood T cell repertoires in COVID-19. About the research overall: PBMCs, B-cell-depleted T cells, or T cells provided the cDNA or gDNA that made up the material.

Clones were sequenced by immunoSEQ multiplex PCR, and TCRdb holds only the in-frame ones, with some missing. The table records more than 300,000 clones, 89% of them present only once. The V and J ends lost 1 base and 5 bases, in that order; junction bases with no gene match: 11. The CDR3 length is 18 residues. The germline V gene has CDR1 SGHDN and CDR2 FVKESK. The chain joins TRBV14 to TRBJ2-7; the match to TRBD2 covers 13 bases. The material sequenced was peripheral blood. This TCR was sampled from a man between 18 and 29 years old who had recovered from COVID-19. The chain's CDR3 is CASSQATKGLAGANEQYF. As DNA, the CDR3 is TGTGCCAGCAGCCAAGCGACAAAAGGACTAGCGGGAGCCAACGAGCAGTACTTC.